This record looks at one T cell receptor (beta chain) sequence and its context. Its antigen is not yet known. It has no much larger one-base neighbor in the sample; base qualities were not kept. The meaning of the sample's time point label: sample from adult after SARS-CoV-2 infection, after symptom onset. A couple of convalescent COVID-19 patients, sampled after symptom onset from adults with prior SARS-CoV-2 infection, were also TCR-sequenced for comparison. Trimming takes 11 bases off V and 5 bases off J; junction bases not matched to a gene: 12. Inclusive of the bounding cysteine and phenylalanine, the CDR3 is 15 residues long. The kept DNA is CDR3 alone, 45 bases in frame from the first base. In the germline V gene, CDR1 corresponds to MDHEN and CDR2 to SYDVKM. The CDR3 regions of human TCRbeta chains were analyzed by immunosequencing. As for the original processing: Repertoire TCRs were checked for matches against a reference library of SARS-CoV-2-specific TCRs that had been generated using the MIRA antigen-specificity platform. Breadth meant the fraction of unique TCRs that were SARS-CoV-2-associated, whereas depth meant the fraction of total T cells that were SARS-CoV-2-associated. Each spike-specific TCR was assigned to its reactive spike region and to a CD4 or CD8 class using the MIRA data. Log10-transformed breadth and depth values were compared by one-way ANOVA with Sidak's multiple comparisons tests. In TCRdb, the immuneACCESS table is reduced to in-frame sequences with V and J assigned. These tables do not hold every clone; where another copy was compared, an unresolved V gene accounts for under half, and the others remain unexplained. V and J calls plus clone size are reproduced from that table; the DNA served to infer D and trimming. The sample table contains just over 150,000 clones; only one count was recorded for approximately 91% of them. Of the sample, roughly 6.9% is held by the ten largest clones.

The data belong to a study of T cell responses to AZD1222 COVID-19 vaccine (dated by TCRdb to the early 2020s). About the full investigation: TCR sequencing covered more than 230 trial participants: 207 given two doses of AZD1222 and around 25 given two doses of MenACWY control vaccine. Trial participants were enrolled by age into subgroups of 18-55, 56-69 and 70-plus years, and roughly 150, 30 and 60 TCR-sequenced participants, respectively, were included in these subgroups. The full study reports these points: After two AZD1222 doses, spike-specific TCR breadth and depth were significantly higher than at day 0 and than in MenACWY recipients. In the small 56-69-year group, the increase in depth fell short of significance, most likely because of low power. Participants were mostly white British, with more females than males. The authors suggested clonal diversity may have been underestimated. Reportedly, close to half of the unique spike-specific TCRs recognized epitopes lying outside the regions that are mutated in the B.1.351 and B.1.1.7 variants. Because no samples from the day 14 peak response were available, repertoires could be characterized only after the peak T cell response. Conclusions about previously exposed vaccinees were limited because only six AZD1222 recipients were SARS-CoV-2 seropositive at baseline. CD4 TCRs associated with the vaccine covered the entire spike protein, and the dominant responses were in regions 160-218 and 743-854.

The rearranged segments are TRBV28 and TRBJ2-7; TRBD2 fits 13 bases in the junction. The sequence was obtained from an adult who had recovered from COVID-19. This sample comprised peripheral blood, obtained after recovery from COVID-19. The CDR3 loop reads CASRTSGSIRHEQYF. Read as DNA, the sequence is TGTGCCTCCCGGACTAGCGGGAGTATTCGCCACGAGCAGTACTTC.